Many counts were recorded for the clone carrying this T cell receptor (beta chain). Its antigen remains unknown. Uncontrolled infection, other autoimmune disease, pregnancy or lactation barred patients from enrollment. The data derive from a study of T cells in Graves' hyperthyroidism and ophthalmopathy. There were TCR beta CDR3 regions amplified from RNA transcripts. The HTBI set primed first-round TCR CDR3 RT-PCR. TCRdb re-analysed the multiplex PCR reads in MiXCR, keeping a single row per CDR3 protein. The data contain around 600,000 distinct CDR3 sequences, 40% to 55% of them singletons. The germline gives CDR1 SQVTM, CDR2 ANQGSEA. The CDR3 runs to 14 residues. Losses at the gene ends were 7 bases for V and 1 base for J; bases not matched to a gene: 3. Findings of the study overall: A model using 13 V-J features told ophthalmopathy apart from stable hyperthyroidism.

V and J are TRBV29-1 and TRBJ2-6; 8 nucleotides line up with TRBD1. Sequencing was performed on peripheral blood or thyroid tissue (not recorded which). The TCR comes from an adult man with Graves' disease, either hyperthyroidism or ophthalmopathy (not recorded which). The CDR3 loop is CSAGGGSGANVLTF. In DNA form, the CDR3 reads TGCAGCGCAGGGGGCGGGTCTGGGGCCAACGTCCTGACTTTC.